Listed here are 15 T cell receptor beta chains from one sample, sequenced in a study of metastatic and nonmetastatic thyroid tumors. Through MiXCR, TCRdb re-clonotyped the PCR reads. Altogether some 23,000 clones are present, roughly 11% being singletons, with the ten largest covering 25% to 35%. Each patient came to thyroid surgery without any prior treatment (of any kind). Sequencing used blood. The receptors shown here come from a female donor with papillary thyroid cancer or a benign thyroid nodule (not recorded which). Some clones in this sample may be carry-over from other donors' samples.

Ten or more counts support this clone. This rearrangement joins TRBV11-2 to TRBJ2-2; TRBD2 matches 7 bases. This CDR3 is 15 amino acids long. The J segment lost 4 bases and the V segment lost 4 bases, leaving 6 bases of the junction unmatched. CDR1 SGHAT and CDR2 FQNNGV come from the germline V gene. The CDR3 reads CASSWDRGSTGELFF. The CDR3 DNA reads TGTGCCAGCAGCTGGGACCGCGGGAGCACCGGGGAGCTGTTTTTT.

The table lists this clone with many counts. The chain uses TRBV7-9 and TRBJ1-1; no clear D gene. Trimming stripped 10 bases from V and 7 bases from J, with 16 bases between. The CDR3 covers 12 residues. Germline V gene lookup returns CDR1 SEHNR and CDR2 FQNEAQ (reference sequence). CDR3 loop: CANLGRRGEAFF. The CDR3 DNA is TGTGCCAACCTAGGACGACGAGGTGAAGCTTTCTTT.

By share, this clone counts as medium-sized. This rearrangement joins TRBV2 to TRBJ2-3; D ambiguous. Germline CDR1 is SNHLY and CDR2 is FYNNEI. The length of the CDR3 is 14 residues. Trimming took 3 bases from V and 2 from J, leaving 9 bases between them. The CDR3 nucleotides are TGTGCCAGCAGTGAGTGGCGAACCACAGATACGCAGTATTTT. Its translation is CASSEWRTTDTQYF.

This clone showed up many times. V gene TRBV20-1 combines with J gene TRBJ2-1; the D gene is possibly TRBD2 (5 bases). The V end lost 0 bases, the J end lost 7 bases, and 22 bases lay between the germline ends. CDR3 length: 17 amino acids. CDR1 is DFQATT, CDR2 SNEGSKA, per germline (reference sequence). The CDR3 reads CSARDGSPYAVGNEQFF. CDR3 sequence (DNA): TGCAGTGCTAGAGATGGGAGCCCCTATGCCGTAGGAAATGAGCAGTTCTTC.

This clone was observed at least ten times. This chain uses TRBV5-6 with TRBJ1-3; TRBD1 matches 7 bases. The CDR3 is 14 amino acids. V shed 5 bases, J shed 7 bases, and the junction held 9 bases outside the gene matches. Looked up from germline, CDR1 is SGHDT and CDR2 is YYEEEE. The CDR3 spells CASRRRQGSNTIYF. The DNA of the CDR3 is TGTGCCAGCAGACGAAGACAGGGTTCCAACACCATATATTTT.

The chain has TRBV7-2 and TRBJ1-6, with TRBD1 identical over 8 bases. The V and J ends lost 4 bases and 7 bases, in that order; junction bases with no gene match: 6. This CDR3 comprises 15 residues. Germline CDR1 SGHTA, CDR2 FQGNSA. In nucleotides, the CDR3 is TGTGCCAGCAGCTCCCAGACAGGGGTAAATTCACCCCTCCACTTT. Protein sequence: CASSSQTGVNSPLHF.

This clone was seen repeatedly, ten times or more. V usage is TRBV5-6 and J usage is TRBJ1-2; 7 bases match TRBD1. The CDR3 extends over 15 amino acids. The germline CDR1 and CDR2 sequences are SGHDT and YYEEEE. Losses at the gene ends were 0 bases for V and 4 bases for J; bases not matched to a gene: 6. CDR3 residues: CASSLVGDSRYGYTF. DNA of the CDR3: TGTGCCAGCAGCTTGGTGGGGGACAGTCGCTATGGCTACACCTTC.

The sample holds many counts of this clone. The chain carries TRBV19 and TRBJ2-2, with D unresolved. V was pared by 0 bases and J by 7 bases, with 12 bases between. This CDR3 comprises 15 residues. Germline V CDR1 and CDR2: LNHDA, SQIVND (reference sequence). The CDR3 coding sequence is TGTGCCAGTAGTATAGACCCTACTACGGACGGGGAGCTGTTTTTT. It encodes CASSIDPTTDGELFF.

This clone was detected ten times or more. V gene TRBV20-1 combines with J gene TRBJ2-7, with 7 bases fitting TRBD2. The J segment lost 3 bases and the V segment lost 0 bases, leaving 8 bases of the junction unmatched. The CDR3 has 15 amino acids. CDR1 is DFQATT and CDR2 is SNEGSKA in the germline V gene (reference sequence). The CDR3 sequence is CSARDRASGIYEQYF. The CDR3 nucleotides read TGCAGTGCTAGAGATCGGGCTAGCGGTATCTACGAGCAGTACTTC.

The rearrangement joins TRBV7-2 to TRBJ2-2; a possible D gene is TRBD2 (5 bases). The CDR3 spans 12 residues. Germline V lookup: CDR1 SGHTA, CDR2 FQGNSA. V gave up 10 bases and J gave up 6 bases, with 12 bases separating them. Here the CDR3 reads CAITGLSGELFF. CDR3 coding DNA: TGTGCCATCACCGGACTGTCCGGGGAGCTGTTTTTT. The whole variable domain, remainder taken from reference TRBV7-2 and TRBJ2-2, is GAGVSQSPSNKVTEKGKDVELRCDPISGHTALYWYRQSLGQGLEFLIYFQGNSAPDKSGLPSDRFSAERTGGSVSTLTIQRTQQEDSAVYLCAITGLSGELFFGEGSRLTVL.

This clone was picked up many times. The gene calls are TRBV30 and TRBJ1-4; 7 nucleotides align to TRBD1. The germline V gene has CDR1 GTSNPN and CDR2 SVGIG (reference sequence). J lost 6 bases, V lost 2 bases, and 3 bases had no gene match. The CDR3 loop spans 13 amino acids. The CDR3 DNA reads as TGTGCCTGGAGTAGGGGGCTGGATGAAAAACTGTTTTTT. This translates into CAWSRGLDEKLFF.

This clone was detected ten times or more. The CDR3 reads CASSPNILGNEQFF. As DNA, the CDR3 is TGTGCCAGCAGCCCTAATATCCTAGGCAATGAGCAGTTCTTC. This chain links TRBV7-2 with TRBJ2-1; D remains unclear. This CDR3 has 14 residues. The V and J ends lost 5 bases and 6 bases respectively, with 14 bases between them. The germline CDR1 and CDR2 sequences are SGHTA and FQGNSA.

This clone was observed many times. The CDR3 is CASSQDWVGLADTDTQYF. The CDR3 coding sequence is TGCGCCAGCAGCCAAGATTGGGTTGGACTAGCGGACACAGATACGCAGTATTTT. The rearrangement joins TRBV4-1 to TRBJ2-3; 10 bases are shared with TRBD2. The V gene's germline CDR1 is MGHRA and CDR2 YSYEKL. The CDR3 is 18 residues long. V lost 0 bases, J lost 2 bases, and 8 bases stayed unmatched.

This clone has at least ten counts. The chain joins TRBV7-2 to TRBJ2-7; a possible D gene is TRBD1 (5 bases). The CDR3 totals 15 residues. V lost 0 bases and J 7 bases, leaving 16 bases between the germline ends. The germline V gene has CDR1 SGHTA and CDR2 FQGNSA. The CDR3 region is CASSLAPGLLGEQYF. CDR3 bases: TGTGCCAGCAGCTTAGCTCCAGGGCTCTTGGGGGAGCAGTACTTC.

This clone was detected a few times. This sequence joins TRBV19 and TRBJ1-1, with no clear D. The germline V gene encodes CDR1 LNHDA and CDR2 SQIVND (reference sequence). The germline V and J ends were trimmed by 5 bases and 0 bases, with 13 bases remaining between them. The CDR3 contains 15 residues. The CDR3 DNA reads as TGTGCCAGTAGTCTTACCTCATACTTGAACACTGAAGCTTTCTTT. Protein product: CASSLTSYLNTEAFF. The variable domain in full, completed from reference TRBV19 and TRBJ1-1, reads DGGITQSPKYLFRKEGQNVTLSCEQNLNHDAMYWYRQDPGQGLRLIYYSQIVNDFQKGDIAEGYSVSREKKESFPLTVTSAQKNPTAFYLCASSLTSYLNTEAFFGQGTRLTVV.